The present entry profiles one T cell receptor (beta chain) with its context. The target antigen is unknown. The sample is drawn from a study of shared clonotypes between healthy human individuals. Overall study context: The composition of the donors was two women and a few men aged 18 to 49. Study findings and constraints: A limitation of the genetic and exposure-history diversity represented arose from few donors. Rarefaction analysis demonstrated incomplete sorted-subset sequencing notwithstanding large depth.

Assay execution took place at the deep level. Using immunoSEQ multiplex PCR, the repertoire was profiled, and TCRdb retains in-frame clones only, with some absent. The top ten clones hold 0.25% to 0.35% of a sample with 600,000 or so clones, roughly 98% of them seen once. V lost 4 bases to trimming and J lost 2 bases, with 15 bases between them. The germline V gene encodes CDR1 SGHAT and CDR2 FQNNGV. The CDR3 spans 15 residues. Positive CCR7 selection of CD45RO-negative cells yielded the naive CD8 cells, and terminally differentiated effector memory CD45RA+ cells were excluded. Sample: naive CD8+ T cells sorted from blood. The chain carries TRBV11-2 and TRBJ2-7; the D call may be TRBD1 or TRBD2 (5 bases each). The clonotype was recovered from a man between 25 and 39 years old in good health. CDR3 in DNA: TGTGCCAGCAGCTCCCCCCCGGGACCGACCTACGAGCAGTACTTC. This gives the protein CASSSPPGPTYEQYF.